The clone carrying this TCR beta chain was seen ten or more times. No antigen is known for it. The data belong to a study of tumor and adjacent non-tumor tissue in lung cancer. Study at large: Stage I to III disease affected over nine men and 5 women aged about 31 to 80. Each sample yielded a few million productive TCRbeta reads on average.

Study conclusions and caveats: Tumor tissue had significantly higher TCR diversity than normal lung. In normal lung, the top 100 clones were significantly more dominant than in tumor.

A modified ARM-PCR protocol with three rounds of nested PCR amplified TCRbeta. TCRdb re-called the multiplex PCR reads through MiXCR, storing one row per CDR3 protein. Of under 100,000 distinct CDR3 sequences listed, approximately 57% were seen once; the top ten hold over 12%. This sample's RNA came from whole unsorted tissue. The clonotype originates from a man aged 70-80 years with non-small cell lung cancer. Sequenced material: lung tumor tissue.

Here the CDR3 reads CASSLVYSNQPQHF. CDR3 sequence (DNA): TGTGCCAGCAGTTTGGTCTATAGCAATCAGCCCCAGCATTTT. J is TRBJ1-5 and V is TRBV28; no reliable D call. CDR1 MDHEN and CDR2 SYDVKM come from the germline V gene. The ends were cut back, 3 bases at V and 0 bases at J, with 6 bases in the middle. The CDR3 loop spans 14 amino acids.